A single T cell receptor (beta chain) is shown here with its context. Its antigen is currently unknown. As the sequencing template, cDNA was produced by extracting RNA and reverse transcribing it. This table comes from immunoSEQ multiplex PCR, and its TCRdb copy is limited to in-frame clones, with some not included. The table lists 110,000 or so clones, approximately 60% of them singletons, with 20% to 25% in the top ten. These data originate in a study of CD8+ T cells in alopecia areata. Study-level findings and limits: Lesional scalp, especially alopecia totalis/universalis, showed higher clonality than normal scalp.

Using a FACSAria, the CD4+ and CD8+ T cells were sorted from the PBMCs. Trimming took off 4 bases at V and 7 bases at J, with 14 bases between the two ends. CDR1 is SGHRS and CDR2 is YFSETQ in the germline V gene. This CDR3 comprises 13 residues. The TCR originated in a human donor in good health. Sequenced material: CD8+ T cells sorted from blood. V is TRBV5-1 and J is TRBJ1-1, with D possibly matching TRBD1 (6 bases). CDR3 coding DNA: TGCGCCAGCAGCACAGGGATAGAGGGTGAAGCTTTCTTT. It is translated as CASSTGIEGEAFF. Full variable domain (rest looked up from reference TRBV5-1 and TRBJ1-1): KAGVTQTPRYLIKTRGQQVTLSCSPISGHRSVSWYQQTPGQGLQFLFEYFSETQRNKGNFPGRFSGRQFSNSRSEMNVSTLELGDSALYLCASSTGIEGEAFFGQGTRLTVV.